These 14 T cell receptor beta chains share one sample of origin, sequenced in a study of CD8 T cells in Susac syndrome. Random hexamers were used to reverse transcribe roughly 0.45 to 1 ug of RNA. Each CDR3 protein gets one entry after TCRdb re-called the immunoSEQ multiplex PCR reads with MiXCR. The sample yields fewer than 60,000 distinct CDR3 sequences, roughly 94% seen once. The sequencing sample was made of CD8+ T cells from PBMCs. The receptors derive from a human donor with Susac syndrome.

J is TRBJ2-1 and V is TRBV5-6; 11 bases agree with TRBD1. The CDR3 consists of 15 residues. J lost 3 bases, V lost 5 bases, and 4 bases had no gene match. CDR1 is SGHDT and CDR2 is YYEEEE in the germline V gene. The CDR3 protein is CASSWDRGFYNEQFF. CDR3 sequence (DNA): TGTGCCAGCAGTTGGGACAGGGGGTTCTACAATGAGCAGTTCTTC.

The chain employs TRBV12-3 or TRBV12-4 and TRBJ2-6; 7 bases map to TRBD1. V was pared by 5 bases and J by 1 base, with 5 bases of the junction left unmatched. The CDR3 loop spans 16 amino acids. The CDR3 DNA reads as TGTGCCAGCAGTCCCGCGACAGGGTCTGGGGCCAACGTCCTGACTTTC. This sequence encodes CASSPATGSGANVLTF.

V and J are TRBV9 and TRBJ1-2, with a possible D match to TRBD1 (6 bases). V dropped 4 bases and J dropped 5 bases, with 18 bases sitting between them. The CDR3 covers 15 residues. CDR1 SGDLS and CDR2 YYNGEE come from the germline V gene. CDR3 amino acids: CASSPGSGGLYGYTF. As DNA, the CDR3 is TGTGCCAGCAGCCCGGGGAGCGGGGGGCTATATGGCTACACCTTC. Full variable domain (outside the CDR3, taken from reference TRBV9 and TRBJ1-2): DSGVTQTPKHLITATGQRVTLRCSPRSGDLSVYWYQQSLDQGLQFLIQYYNGEERAKGNILERFSAQQFPDLHSELNLSSLELGDSALYFCASSPGSGGLYGYTFGSGTRLTVV.

On this clonotype: Because the CDR3 is missing its conserved closing phenylalanine or tryptophan, this is likely a read error. The DNA is omitted, as the CDR3 cannot be located on it reliably, and the CDR3 follows TCRdb's listing. The chain links TRBV7-3 to TRBJ1-6. Germline CDR1 reads SGHTA; CDR2 reads FQGTGA. The CDR3 has 13 residues if both end residues are counted. The CDR3 protein is CASSLGINSPLPL.

This rearrangement joins TRBV4-3 to TRBJ2-7, with unresolved D. Trimming took off 1 base at V and 0 bases at J, with 13 bases between the two ends. Germline V gene lookup returns CDR1 LGHNA and CDR2 YSLEER. CDR3 length equals 16 residues. CDR3 residues: CASSQASTGSSYEQYF. DNA of the CDR3: TGCGCCAGCAGCCAAGCCTCGACGGGTTCCTCCTACGAGCAGTACTTC.

This chain links TRBV30 with TRBJ2-2, with 13 positions matching TRBD2. The CDR3 runs to 17 residues. V shed 1 base and J 4 bases; nucleotides not matched to a gene: 6. Germline V gene sequence: CDR1 GTSNPN, CDR2 SVGIG (reference sequence). The CDR3 here is CAWSAGLAGEITGELFF. CDR3 in DNA: TGTGCCTGGAGTGCAGGACTAGCGGGGGAGATCACCGGGGAGCTGTTTTTT.

CDR3 DNA: TGCAGCGTTGATAACCCCTCGAGCTATGGCTACACCTTC. Translating it yields CSVDNPSSYGYTF. The chain employs TRBV29-1 and TRBJ1-2; no clear D gene. Trimming took off 3 bases at V and 4 bases at J, with 12 bases between the two ends. Germline CDR1 and CDR2: SQVTM and ANQGSEA. This CDR3 is 13 amino acids long.

J is TRBJ2-2 and V is TRBV15; no firm D call. The CDR3 has 11 residues. V was trimmed by 3 bases and J by 4 bases, leaving 0 bases between them. CDR1 is LNHNV and CDR2 is YYDKDF in the germline V gene (reference sequence). The CDR3 DNA is TGTGCCACCAGCAGCACCGGGGAGCTGTTTTTT. It specifies CATSSTGELFF.

A single count supports this clonotype. The chain links TRBV27 to TRBJ2-1, with TRBD2 matching 7 bases. The CDR3 covers 14 residues. The germline V gene encodes CDR1 MNHEY and CDR2 SMNVEV (reference sequence). Trimming removed 2 bases from V and 4 bases from J; junction bases left unmatched: 2. The CDR3 sequence: CASSLAGVYNEQFF. The CDR3 DNA sequence: TGTGCCAGCAGTTTAGCGGGGGTGTACAATGAGCAGTTCTTC.

This chain joins TRBV9 and TRBJ2-7; TRBD2 matches 16 bases. The CDR3 contains 18 residues. J was trimmed by 5 bases and V by 4 bases; bases with no gene match: 12. Germline CDR1 reads SGDLS; CDR2 reads YYNGEE. For the CDR3, the DNA is TGTGCCAGCAGCCCTCAAACGGGGACTAGCGGGGGGGCTAACGAGCAGTACTTC. Its translation: CASSPQTGTSGGANEQYF.

This clonotype appeared once. The chain uses TRBV3-1 and TRBJ2-2; 7 bases line up with TRBD1. The J segment lost 0 bases and the V segment lost 3 bases, leaving 7 bases of the junction unmatched. Germline loops: CDR1 LGHDT, CDR2 YNNKEL (reference sequence). The CDR3 length is 17 residues. CDR3 bases: TGTGCCAGCAGCCACACGGGACAGCTATCGAACACCGGGGAGCTGTTTTTT. This sequence encodes CASSHTGQLSNTGELFF. Full variable domain (remainder filled in from reference TRBV3-1 and TRBJ2-2): DTAVSQTPKYLVTQMGNDKSIKCEQNLGHDTMYWYKQDSKKFLKIMFSYNNKELIINETVPNRFSPKSPDKAHLNLHINSLELGDSAVYFCASSHTGQLSNTGELFFGEGSRLTVL.

V usage is TRBV14 and J usage is TRBJ2-1; D perhaps matches TRBD1 (6 bases). V shed 0 bases and J shed 7 bases, with 16 bases lying between them. Germline CDR1 and CDR2: SGHDN and FVKESK. CDR3 length: 16 amino acids. The CDR3 DNA reads TGTGCCAGCAGCCAAGAGGGGGCGATAATCTGGAATGAGCAGTTCTTC. Translation gives CASSQEGAIIWNEQFF. Full variable domain (remainder filled in from reference TRBV14 and TRBJ2-1): EAGVTQFPSHSVIEKGQTVTLRCDPISGHDNLYWYRRVMGKEIKFLLHFVKESKQDESGMPNNRFLAERTGGTYSTLKVQPAELEDSGVYFCASSQEGAIIWNEQFFGPGTRLTVL.

This rearrangement joins TRBV29-1 to TRBJ1-2; 10 bases agree with TRBD1. There are 15 residues in the CDR3. CDR1 and CDR2 (germline): SQVTM, ANQGSEA. V lost 3 bases, J lost 5 bases, and 9 bases stayed unmatched. CDR3 region: CSVDDGTGAVYGYTF. The CDR3 bases are TGCAGCGTTGATGATGGGACAGGGGCTGTGTATGGCTACACCTTC.

The genes are TRBV2 and TRBJ2-3; D not certain. V was shortened by 3 bases and J by 6 bases, with 7 bases between the two germline ends. The CDR3 loop spans 12 amino acids. Germline V CDR1 and CDR2: SNHLY, FYNNEI. The CDR3 here is CASSDRTDTQYF. DNA of the CDR3: TGTGCCAGCAGTGATCGGACGGATACGCAGTATTTT.